Listed below are T cell receptor beta chains from one sample, sequenced in a study of Ad26.COV2.S vaccination and SARS-CoV-2 variants. Profiled with immunoSEQ multiplex PCR; TCRdb holds only in-frame clones, not every one. The table lists about 350,000 clones, around 89% of them singletons. The specimen comprised peripheral blood, sampled in a trial of Ad26.COV2.S vaccine versus placebo. All receptors derive from a person between 18 and 59 years old who received the Ad26.COV2.S COVID-19 vaccine or a placebo. Both conserved end residues are part of each CDR3. A D gene is named only where the DNA matches it firmly.

15	TRBV9	TRBJ2-3	-	TGTGCCAGCAGCGTAGATCGCGGGGCTGCAGATACGCAGTATTTT	CASSVDRGAADTQYF
15	TRBV18	TRBJ2-5	-	TGTGCCAGCTCACCACTAGCGGTAGAGGGGGAGACCCAGTACTTC	CASSPLAVEGETQYF
16	TRBV4-1	TRBJ2-1	-	TGCGCCAGCAGCCAAGAGTCCAGCGAGGGATACAATGAGCAGTTCTTC	CASSQESSEGYNEQFF
15	TRBV6-2/TRBV6-3	TRBJ2-5	-	TGTGCCAGCAGTTACCGCAGGGCGGCAAGTGAGACCCAGTACTTC	CASSYRRAASETQYF
15	TRBV27	TRBJ1-1	-	TGTGCCAGCAGTTTACAAGGGATGGGTGATACTGAAGCTTTCTTT	CASSLQGMGDTEAFF
15	TRBV6-6	TRBJ1-3	TRBD1	TGTGCCAGCAGTCCGGACGACAGGGTTCAAAACACCATATATTTT	CASSPDDRVQNTIYF
13	TRBV9	TRBJ1-1	-	TGTGCCAGCAGCGGACCACAGGGACTAGAAGCTTTCTTT	CASSGPQGLEAFF
16	TRBV5-1	TRBJ2-2	TRBD1	TGCGCCAGCAGTTTAACAGGGGGCGCGAGGACCGGGGAGCTGTTTTTT	CASSLTGGARTGELFF
13	TRBV19	TRBJ1-2	-	TGTGCCAGTAGTACCCAGGTTAACTATGGCTACACCTTC	CASSTQVNYGYTF
14	TRBV6-5	TRBJ2-1	TRBD1	TGTGCCAGCAGAAAGGACAGGGGCTCCAATGAGCAGTTCTTC	CASRKDRGSNEQFF
16	TRBV6-5	TRBJ1-6	TRBD1	TGTGCCAGCAGTTACTCGAAGACAGGGGTAGGTTCACCCCTCCACTTT	CASSYSKTGVGSPLHF
16	TRBV5-1	TRBJ2-5	TRBD2	TGCGCCAGCAGCTTAGCAGCGGGAGGGATCCAAGAGACCCAGTACTTC	CASSLAAGGIQETQYF
12	TRBV30	TRBJ1-2	-	TGTGCCTTAGACCTCGGACCGGGGGGTAACACCTTC	CALDLGPGGNTF
16	TRBV3-1/TRBV3-2	TRBJ1-5	TRBD1	TGTGCCAGCAGCCAAGATGGGCCAGGGGGCGTCCAGCCCCAGCATTTT	CASSQDGPGGVQPQHF